This T cell receptor beta chain derives from a study of T cells in Graves' hyperthyroidism and ophthalmopathy. Looking at the study overall: Upon initial diagnosis and before any treatment, peripheral blood was collected. Study findings and constraints: Most thyroid clonotypes expanded above 0.001 appeared in blood too.

This clonotype was found a few times. Antigen unknown. Amplification yielded TCR beta CDR3 regions, with RNA transcripts as the source. Researchers ran a first-round RT-PCR on the TCR CDR3 using the HTBI primer set. TCRdb passed the multiplex PCR reads through MiXCR, listing each CDR3 protein once. The table records roughly 420,000 distinct CDR3 sequences, approximately 14% of them present only once. Germline V gives CDR1 SGHAT, CDR2 FQNNGV. Deletions cut 2 bases from V and 0 bases from J, with 10 bases between. The CDR3 spans 16 residues. Each diagnosis was grounded in clinical symptoms, serum thyroxine and TRAb, thyroid ultrasound, and orbital computed tomography.

Material for sequencing was blood. This TCR was recovered from a woman aged 18-29 years with Graves' hyperthyroidism. The V and J genes are TRBV11-2 and TRBJ1-4; D might be TRBD1 (5 bases). CDR3 sequence reads: CASSLSDSSTNEKLFF. CDR3 nucleotides: TGTGCCAGCAGCTTATCAGACAGTTCAACTAATGAAAAACTGTTTTTT.